This T cell receptor beta chain was found in a study of T cell responses to AZD1222 COVID-19 vaccine. Sequencing was performed with immunoSEQ multiplex PCR; in TCRdb, only in-frame clones are kept and a portion is missing. This sample has around 72,000 clones, with approximately 80% found just once. From germline, CDR1 is SEHNR and CDR2 FQNEAQ (reference sequence). The V end was cut by 1 base, the J end by 2 bases, with 12 bases between. This CDR3 is 15 amino acids long. The source of this sequence is an adult in good health. This chain joins TRBV7-9 and TRBJ2-7; D is undetermined. The sequencing here drew on peripheral blood, taken on day 0 of AZD1222 vaccination. The CDR3 bases are TGTGCCAGCAGCTTAGGTGCAGGCTCCACCTACGAGCAGTACTTC. As protein: CASSLGAGSTYEQYF.